This TCR beta chain was documented in a study of graft-versus-host responses after intestinal transplantation. As for the study in general: Transplant recipients had multivisceral, liver-intestinal, or isolated intestinal grafts. Recipients across the board were started on anti-thymocyte globulin induction, then kept on tacrolimus and steroids for approximately three years. Study outcomes and limitations: Recipient marrow showed GvH clones, some seen first in ileum or blood.

The germline CDR1 and CDR2 sequences are LGHNT and FRNRAP. This CDR3 has 18 amino acids. Trimming took off 3 bases at V and 0 bases at J, with 18 bases between the two ends. Only in-frame clones appear in the TCRdb table, and some are missing; sequencing was by immunoSEQ multiplex PCR. The top ten clones hold about 0.16% of a sample with approximately 130,000 clones, about 92% of them seen once. Of note for this clone: No antigen is known for it.

This sequence joins TRBV12-5 and TRBJ1-3, with D unclear. The TCR originated in a human donor who received an intestinal transplant. Here the sequenced sample was unstimulated CD4+ T cells sorted from spleen or lymph node cells, taken before intestinal transplant. Here the CDR3 reads CASGFLVGSSISGNTIYF. In DNA, the CDR3 is TGTGCTAGTGGTTTCCTCGTCGGTTCTTCCATCTCTGGAAACACCATATATTTT. Complete variable domain (other parts from reference TRBV12-5 and TRBJ1-3): DARVTQTPRHKVTEMGQEVTMRCQPILGHNTVFWYRQTMMQGLELLAYFRNRAPLDDSGMPKDRFSAEMPDATLATLKIQPSEPRDSAVYFCASGFLVGSSISGNTIYFGEGSWLTVV.